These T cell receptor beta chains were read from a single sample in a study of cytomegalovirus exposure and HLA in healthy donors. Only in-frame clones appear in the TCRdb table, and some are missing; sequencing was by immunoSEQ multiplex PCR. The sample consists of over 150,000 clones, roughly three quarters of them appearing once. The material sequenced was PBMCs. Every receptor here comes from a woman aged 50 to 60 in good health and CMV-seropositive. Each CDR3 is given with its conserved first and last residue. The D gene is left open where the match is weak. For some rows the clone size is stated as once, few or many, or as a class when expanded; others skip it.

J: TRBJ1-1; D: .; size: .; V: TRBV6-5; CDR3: CASNLVVGGGEAFF; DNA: TGTGCCAGCAACCTGGTGGTCGGCGGGGGGGAAGCTTTCTTT
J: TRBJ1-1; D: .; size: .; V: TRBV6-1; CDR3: CASGTVVVGEAFF; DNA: TGTGCCAGCGGAACAGTGGTTGTAGGCGAAGCTTTCTTT
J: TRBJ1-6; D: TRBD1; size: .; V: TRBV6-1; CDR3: CASAGTGGSPLHF; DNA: TGTGCCTCTGCCGGGACAGGGGGTTCACCCCTCCACTTT
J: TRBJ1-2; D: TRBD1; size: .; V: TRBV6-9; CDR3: CASISDRADGYTF; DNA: TGTGCCAGCATCTCTGACAGGGCTGATGGCTACACCTTC
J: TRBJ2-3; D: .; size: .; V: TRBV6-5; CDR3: CASSPGTDTQYF; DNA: TGTGCCAGCAGTCCAGGCACAGATACGCAGTATTTT
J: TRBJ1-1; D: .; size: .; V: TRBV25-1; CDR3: CASSAPGMTSQAFF; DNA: TGTGCCAGCAGTGCCCCCGGTATGACATCTCAAGCTTTCTTT
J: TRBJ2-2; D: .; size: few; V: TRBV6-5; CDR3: CASSPDWDTGELFF; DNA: TGTGCCAGCAGCCCGGACTGGGACACCGGGGAGCTGTTTTTT
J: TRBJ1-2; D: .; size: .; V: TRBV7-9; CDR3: CASSDSGAPNYGYTF; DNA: TGTGCCAGCAGCGATTCAGGTGCCCCTAACTATGGCTACACCTTC
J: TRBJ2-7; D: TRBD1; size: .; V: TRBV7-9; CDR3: CASSRGQGAQEQYF; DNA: TGTGCCAGCAGCAGGGGACAGGGGGCGCAGGAGCAGTACTTC
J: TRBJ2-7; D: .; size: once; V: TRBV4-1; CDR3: CASSQPQARYEQYF; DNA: TGCGCCAGCAGCCAGCCCCAGGCCCGCTACGAGCAGTACTTC
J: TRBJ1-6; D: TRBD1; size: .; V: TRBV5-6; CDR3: CASSSPQGGSNSPLHF; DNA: TGTGCCAGCAGCTCGCCTCAGGGGGGCAGCAATTCACCCCTCCACTTT
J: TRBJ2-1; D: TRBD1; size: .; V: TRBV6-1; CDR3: CASSARQGASNEQFF; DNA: TGTGCCAGCAGTGCGAGACAGGGGGCCAGCAATGAGCAGTTCTTC
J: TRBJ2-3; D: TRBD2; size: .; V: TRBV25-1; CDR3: CASSQQRGGFTDTQYF; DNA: TGTGCCAGCAGTCAACAGCGGGGAGGGTTCACAGATACGCAGTATTTT
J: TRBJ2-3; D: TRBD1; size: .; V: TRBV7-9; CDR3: CASSSPDRDGDTQYF; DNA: TGTGCCAGCAGCTCCCCCGACAGGGACGGAGATACGCAGTATTTT
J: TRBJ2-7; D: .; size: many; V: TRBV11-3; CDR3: CASSPGHRYEQYF; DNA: TGTGCCAGCAGCCCCGGACATCGCTACGAGCAGTACTTC
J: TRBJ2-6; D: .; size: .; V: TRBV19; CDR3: CASSSWGEAISGANVLTF; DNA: TGTGCCAGTAGCTCTTGGGGCGAGGCTATCTCTGGGGCCAACGTCCTGACTTTC
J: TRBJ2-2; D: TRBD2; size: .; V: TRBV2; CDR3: CASRSASGGGNTGELFF; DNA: TGTGCCAGCAGATCGGCTAGCGGGGGGGGGAACACCGGGGAGCTGTTTTTT